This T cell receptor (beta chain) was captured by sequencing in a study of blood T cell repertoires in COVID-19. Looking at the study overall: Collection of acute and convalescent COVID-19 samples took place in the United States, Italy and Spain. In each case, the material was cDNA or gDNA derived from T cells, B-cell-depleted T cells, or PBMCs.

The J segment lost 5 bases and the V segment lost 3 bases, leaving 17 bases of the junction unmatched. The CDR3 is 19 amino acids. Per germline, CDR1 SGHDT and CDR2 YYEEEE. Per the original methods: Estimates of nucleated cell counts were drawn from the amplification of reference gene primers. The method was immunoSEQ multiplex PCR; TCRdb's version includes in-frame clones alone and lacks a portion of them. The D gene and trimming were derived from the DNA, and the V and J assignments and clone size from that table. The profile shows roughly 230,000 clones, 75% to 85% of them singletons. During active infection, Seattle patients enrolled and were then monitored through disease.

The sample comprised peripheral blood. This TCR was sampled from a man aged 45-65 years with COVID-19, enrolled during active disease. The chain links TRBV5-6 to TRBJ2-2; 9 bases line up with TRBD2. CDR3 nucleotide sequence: TGTGCCAGCAGCTCCCGACGTTTAGCGGGGGAGTATAGAACCGGGGAGCTGTTTTTT. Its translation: CASSSRRLAGEYRTGELFF.